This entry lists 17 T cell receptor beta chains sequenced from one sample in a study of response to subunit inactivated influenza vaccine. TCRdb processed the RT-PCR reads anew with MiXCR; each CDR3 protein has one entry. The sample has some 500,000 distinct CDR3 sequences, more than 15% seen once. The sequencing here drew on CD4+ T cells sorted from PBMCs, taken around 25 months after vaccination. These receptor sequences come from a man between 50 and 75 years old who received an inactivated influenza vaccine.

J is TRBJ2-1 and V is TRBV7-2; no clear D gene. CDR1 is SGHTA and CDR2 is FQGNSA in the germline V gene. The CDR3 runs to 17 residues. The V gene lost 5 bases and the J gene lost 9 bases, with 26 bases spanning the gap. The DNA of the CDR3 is TGTGCCAGCAGCCAAACCCCCCCGGGCTCCGGGTTCGTTGAGCAGTTCTTC. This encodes CASSQTPPGSGFVEQFF.

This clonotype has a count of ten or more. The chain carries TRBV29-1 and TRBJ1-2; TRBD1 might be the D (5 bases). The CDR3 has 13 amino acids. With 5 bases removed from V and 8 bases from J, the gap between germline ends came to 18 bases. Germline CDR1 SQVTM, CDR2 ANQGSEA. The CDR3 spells CSVLGLGPAGYTF. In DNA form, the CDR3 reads TGCAGCGTTTTGGGACTGGGCCCGGCGGGCTACACCTTC. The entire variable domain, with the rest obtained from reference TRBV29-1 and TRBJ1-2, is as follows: SAVISQKPSRDICQRGTSLTIQCQVDSQVTMMFWYRQQPGQSLTLIATANQGSEATYESGFVIDKFPISRPNLTFSTLTVSNMSPEDSSIYLCSVLGLGPAGYTFGSGTRLTVV.

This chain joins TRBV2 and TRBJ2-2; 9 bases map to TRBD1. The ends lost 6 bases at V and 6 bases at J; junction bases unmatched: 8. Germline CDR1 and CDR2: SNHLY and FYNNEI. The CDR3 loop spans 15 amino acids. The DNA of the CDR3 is TGTGCCAGCAGACGAACCGGGACAGGGTCCGGGGAGCTGTTTTTT. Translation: CASRRTGTGSGELFF.

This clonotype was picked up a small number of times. The CDR3 coding sequence is TGTGCCAGCAGCGCCCGGACGGAAGAGACCCAGTACTTC. Translating it yields CASSARTEETQYF. The chain links TRBV7-9 to TRBJ2-5; D unclear. The germline V and J ends were trimmed by 5 bases and 3 bases, with 10 bases remaining between them. Germline CDR1 reads SEHNR; CDR2 reads FQNEAQ (reference sequence). The CDR3 is made up of 13 amino acids.

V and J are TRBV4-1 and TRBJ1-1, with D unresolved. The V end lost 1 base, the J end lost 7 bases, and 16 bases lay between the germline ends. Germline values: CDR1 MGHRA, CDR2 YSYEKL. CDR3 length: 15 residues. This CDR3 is CASSQGVQPRIEAFF. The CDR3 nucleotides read TGCGCCAGCAGCCAAGGAGTACAGCCCCGGATTGAAGCTTTCTTT.

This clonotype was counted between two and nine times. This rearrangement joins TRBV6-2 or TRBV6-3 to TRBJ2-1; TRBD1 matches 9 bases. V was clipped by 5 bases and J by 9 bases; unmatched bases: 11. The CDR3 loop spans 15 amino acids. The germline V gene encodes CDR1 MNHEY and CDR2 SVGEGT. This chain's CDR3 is CASSAHNRGLGEQFF. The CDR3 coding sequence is TGTGCCAGCAGTGCCCATAACAGGGGGCTGGGTGAGCAGTTCTTC.

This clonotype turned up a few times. The CDR3 nucleotides are TGTGCCAGCAGCAAAAACGCAGGGGCGGCTGAGCAGTTCTTC. This encodes CASSKNAGAAEQFF. The chain couples TRBV21-1 to TRBJ2-1; whether TRBD1, the table's D call, matches the DNA was not checked. TRBV21-1 is classified as a pseudogene. The CDR3 extends over 14 amino acids.

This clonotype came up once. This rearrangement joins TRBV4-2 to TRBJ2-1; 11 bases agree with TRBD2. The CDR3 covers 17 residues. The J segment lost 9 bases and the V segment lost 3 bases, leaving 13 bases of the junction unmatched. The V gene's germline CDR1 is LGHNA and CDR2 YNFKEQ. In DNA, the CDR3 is TGTGCCAGCAGCCACCGGGAAACTAGCGGGAGAGGTTTTGAGCAGTTCTTC. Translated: CASSHRETSGRGFEQFF.

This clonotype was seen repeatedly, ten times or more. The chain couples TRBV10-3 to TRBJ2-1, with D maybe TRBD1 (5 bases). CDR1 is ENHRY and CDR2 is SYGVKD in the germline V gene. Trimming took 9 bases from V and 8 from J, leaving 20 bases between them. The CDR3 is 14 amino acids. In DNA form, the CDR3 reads TGTGCCATTCAGCAGGGATTTGGTTTGCATGAGCAGTTCTTC. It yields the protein CAIQQGFGLHEQFF.

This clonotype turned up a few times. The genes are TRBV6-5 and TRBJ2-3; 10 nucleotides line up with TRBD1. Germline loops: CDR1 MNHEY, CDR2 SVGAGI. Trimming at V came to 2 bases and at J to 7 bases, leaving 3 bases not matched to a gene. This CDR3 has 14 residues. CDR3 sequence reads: CASSYRDRGYTQYF. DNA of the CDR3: TGTGCCAGCAGTTACCGGGACAGGGGTTATACGCAGTATTTT.

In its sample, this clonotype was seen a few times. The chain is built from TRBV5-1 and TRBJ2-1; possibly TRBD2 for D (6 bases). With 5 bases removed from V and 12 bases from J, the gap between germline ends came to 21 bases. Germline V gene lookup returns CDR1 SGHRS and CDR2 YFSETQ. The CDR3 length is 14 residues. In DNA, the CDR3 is TGCGCCAGCAGACTCTCCGGATACGGGGGTTGGCAGTTCTTC. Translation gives CASRLSGYGGWQFF. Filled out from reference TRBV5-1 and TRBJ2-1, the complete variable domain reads KAGVTQTPRYLIKTRGQQVTLSCSPISGHRSVSWYQQTPGQGLQFLFEYFSETQRNKGNFPGRFSGRQFSNSRSEMNVSTLELGDSALYLCASRLSGYGGWQFFGPGTRLTVL.

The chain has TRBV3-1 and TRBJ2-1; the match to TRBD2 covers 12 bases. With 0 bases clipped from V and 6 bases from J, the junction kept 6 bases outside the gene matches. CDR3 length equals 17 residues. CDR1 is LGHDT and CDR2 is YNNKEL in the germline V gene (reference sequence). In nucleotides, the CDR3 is TGTGCCAGCAGCCAAGAGACTAGCGGGAGACTGCGCAATGAGCAGTTCTTC. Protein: CASSQETSGRLRNEQFF.

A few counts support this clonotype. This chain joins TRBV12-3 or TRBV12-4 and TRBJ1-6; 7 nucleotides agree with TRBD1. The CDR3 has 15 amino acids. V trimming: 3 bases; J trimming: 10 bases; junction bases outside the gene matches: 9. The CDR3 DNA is TGTGCCAGCAGTTTTCAGACAGGGATTGGGTCACCCCTCCACTTT. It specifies CASSFQTGIGSPLHF.

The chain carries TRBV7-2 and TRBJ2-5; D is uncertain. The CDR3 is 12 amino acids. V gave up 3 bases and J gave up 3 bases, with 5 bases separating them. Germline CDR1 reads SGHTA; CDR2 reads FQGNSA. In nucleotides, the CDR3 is TGTGCCAGCAGCTTCCATAAAGAGACCCAGTACTTC. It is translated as CASSFHKETQYF.

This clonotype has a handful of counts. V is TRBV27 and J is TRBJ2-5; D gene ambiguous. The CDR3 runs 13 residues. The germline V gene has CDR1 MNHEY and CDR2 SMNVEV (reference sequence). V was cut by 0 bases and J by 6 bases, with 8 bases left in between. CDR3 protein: CASSLSLGKTQYF. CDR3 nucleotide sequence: TGTGCCAGCAGTTTATCCCTCGGAAAGACCCAGTACTTC.

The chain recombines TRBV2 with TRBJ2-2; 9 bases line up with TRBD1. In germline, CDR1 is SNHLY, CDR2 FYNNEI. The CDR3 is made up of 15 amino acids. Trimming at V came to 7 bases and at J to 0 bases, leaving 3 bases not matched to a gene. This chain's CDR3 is CASIRDRANTGELFF. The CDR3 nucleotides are TGTGCCAGCATCCGGGACAGGGCGAACACCGGGGAGCTGTTTTTT. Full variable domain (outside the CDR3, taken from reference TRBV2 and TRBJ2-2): EPEVTQTPSHQVTQMGQEVILRCVPISNHLYFYWYRQILGQKVEFLVSFYNNEISEKSEIFDDQFSVERPDGSNFTLKIRSTKLEDSAMYFCASIRDRANTGELFFGEGSRLTVL.

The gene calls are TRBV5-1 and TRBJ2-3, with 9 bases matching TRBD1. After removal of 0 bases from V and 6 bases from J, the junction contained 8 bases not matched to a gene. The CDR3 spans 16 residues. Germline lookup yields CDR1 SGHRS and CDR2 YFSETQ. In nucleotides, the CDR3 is TGCGCCAGCAGCTTGGCTGGACAGGGGATAGGGGATACGCAGTATTTT. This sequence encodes CASSLAGQGIGDTQYF.